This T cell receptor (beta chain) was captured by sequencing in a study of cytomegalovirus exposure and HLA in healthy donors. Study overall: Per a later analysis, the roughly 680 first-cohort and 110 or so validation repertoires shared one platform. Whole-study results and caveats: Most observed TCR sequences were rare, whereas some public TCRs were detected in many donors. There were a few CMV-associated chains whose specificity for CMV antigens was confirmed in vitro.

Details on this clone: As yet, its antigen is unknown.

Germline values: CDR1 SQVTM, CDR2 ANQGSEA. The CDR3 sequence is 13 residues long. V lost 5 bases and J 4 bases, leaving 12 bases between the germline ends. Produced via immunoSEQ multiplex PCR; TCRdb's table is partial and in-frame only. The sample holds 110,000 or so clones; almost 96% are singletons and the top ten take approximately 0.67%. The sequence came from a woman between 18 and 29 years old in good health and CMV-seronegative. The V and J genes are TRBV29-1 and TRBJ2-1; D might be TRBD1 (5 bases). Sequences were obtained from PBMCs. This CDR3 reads CSVRQLTYNEQFF. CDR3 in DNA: TGCAGCGTTAGACAGTTAACGTACAATGAGCAGTTCTTC.